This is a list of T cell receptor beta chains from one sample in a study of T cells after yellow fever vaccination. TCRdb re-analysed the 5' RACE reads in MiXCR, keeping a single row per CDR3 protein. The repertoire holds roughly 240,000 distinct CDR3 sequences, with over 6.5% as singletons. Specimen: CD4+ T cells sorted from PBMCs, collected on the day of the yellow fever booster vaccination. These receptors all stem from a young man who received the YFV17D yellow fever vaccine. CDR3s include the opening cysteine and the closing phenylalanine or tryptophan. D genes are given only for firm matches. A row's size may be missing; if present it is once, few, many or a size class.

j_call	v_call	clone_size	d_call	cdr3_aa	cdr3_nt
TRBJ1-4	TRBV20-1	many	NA	CSVTGRGGEKLFF	TGCAGTGTTACCGGGAGGGGGGGTGAAAAACTGTTTTTT
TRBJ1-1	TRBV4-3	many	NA	CASSQENRQNSEAFF	TGCGCCAGCAGCCAAGAGAACAGGCAGAACTCTGAAGCTTTCTTT
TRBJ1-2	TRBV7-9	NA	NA	CAYEDRGQHYGYTF	TGTGCATACGAGGACCGAGGACAGCACTATGGCTACACCTTC
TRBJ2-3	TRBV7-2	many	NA	CASSLAVAMTADTQYF	TGTGCCAGCAGCTTAGCGGTGGCCATGACGGCAGATACGCAGTATTTT
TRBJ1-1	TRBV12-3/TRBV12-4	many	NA	CASSLQGENTEAFF	TGTGCCAGCAGTCTCCAGGGTGAGAACACTGAAGCTTTCTTT
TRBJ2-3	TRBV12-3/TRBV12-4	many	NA	CAIKTGTDTQYF	TGTGCCATCAAGACGGGCACAGATACGCAGTATTTT
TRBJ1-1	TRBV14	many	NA	CASSLLRTSPNSEAFF	TGTGCCAGCAGCCTTCTCCGGACATCCCCTAATTCTGAAGCTTTCTTT
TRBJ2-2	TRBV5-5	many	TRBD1	CASSFRTGSNTGELFF	TGTGCCAGCAGCTTCCGGACAGGTTCGAACACCGGGGAGCTGTTTTTT
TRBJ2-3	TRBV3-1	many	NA	CASSPGGITQYF	TGTGCCAGCAGCCCCGGCGGGATCACGCAGTATTTT
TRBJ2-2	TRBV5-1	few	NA	CASSLSGPELFF	TGCGCCAGCAGCTTGTCAGGCCCGGAGCTGTTTTTT
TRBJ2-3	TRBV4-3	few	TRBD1	CASSQGGQVNTDTQYF	TGCGCCAGCAGCCAAGGAGGACAGGTTAACACAGATACGCAGTATTTT
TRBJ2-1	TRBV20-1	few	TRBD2	CSARDGTSDSSEQFF	TGCAGTGCTAGAGACGGGACTAGCGACAGCAGTGAGCAGTTCTTC
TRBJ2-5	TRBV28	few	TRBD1	CASSARGQGMETQYF	TGTGCCAGCAGTGCCCGGGGACAGGGGATGGAGACCCAGTACTTC
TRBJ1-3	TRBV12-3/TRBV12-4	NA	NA	CASSLSGNTIYF	TGTGCCAGCAGTTTATCGGGAAACACCATATATTTT
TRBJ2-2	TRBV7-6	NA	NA	CASQLELAPGELFF	TGTGCCAGCCAGCTAGAACTAGCCCCCGGGGAGCTGTTTTTT
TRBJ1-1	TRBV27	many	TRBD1	CASRRPGQLYTEAFF	TGTGCCAGCCGAAGACCGGGACAGCTGTACACTGAAGCTTTCTTT
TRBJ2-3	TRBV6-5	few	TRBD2	CASSYSRGSGSEYF	TGTGCCAGCAGTTACTCGAGGGGGAGCGGGAGTGAGTATTTT
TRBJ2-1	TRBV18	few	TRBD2	CASSPDYPSGRGLGNEQFF	TGTGCCAGCTCACCGGACTACCCTAGCGGGAGAGGGCTCGGCAATGAGCAGTTCTTC
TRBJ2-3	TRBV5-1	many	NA	CASSLASGGGTDTQYF	TGCGCCAGCAGCTTGGCTAGCGGAGGGGGAACAGATACGCAGTATTTT
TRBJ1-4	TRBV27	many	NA	CASTSGGSATNEKLFF	TGTGCCAGCACAAGCGGGGGTTCCGCAACTAATGAAAAACTGTTTTTT
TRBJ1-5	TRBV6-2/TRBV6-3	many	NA	CASRPQVLSNQPQHF	TGTGCCAGCAGACCCCAGGTACTTAGCAATCAGCCCCAGCATTTT
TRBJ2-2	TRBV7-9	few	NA	CARYTNTGELFF	TGTGCCAGGTACACCAACACCGGGGAGCTGTTTTTT
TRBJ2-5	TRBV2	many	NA	CASIVEQGLLSETQYF	TGTGCCAGCATAGTAGAACAGGGCCTACTTTCGGAGACCCAGTACTTC
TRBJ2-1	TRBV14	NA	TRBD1	CASSPDRGFRNEQFF	TGTGCCAGCAGCCCGGACAGGGGGTTTCGCAATGAGCAGTTCTTC
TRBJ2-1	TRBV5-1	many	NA	CASSSAARDWDEQFF	TGCGCCAGCAGCTCGGCGGCCAGGGATTGGGATGAGCAGTTCTTC
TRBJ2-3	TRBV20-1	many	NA	CSASFYLTVSTDTQYF	TGCAGTGCTAGTTTTTATTTGACAGTTAGCACAGATACGCAGTATTTT
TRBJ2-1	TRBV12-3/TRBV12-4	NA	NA	CASSPGGCYNEQFF	TGTGCCAGCAGTCCCGGGGGCTGTTACAATGAGCAGTTCTTC
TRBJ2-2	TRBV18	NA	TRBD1	CASSLSTTHRKQGLTGELFF	TGTGCCAGCTCACTCTCCACCACCCACCGTAAACAGGGGCTCACCGGGGAGCTGTTTTTT
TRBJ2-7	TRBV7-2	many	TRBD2	CASSLSSGNAYEQYF	TGTGCCAGCAGCTTATCTAGCGGGAACGCCTACGAGCAGTACTTC
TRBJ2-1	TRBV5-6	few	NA	CASSSISEQFF	TGTGCCAGCAGCTCGATCAGTGAGCAGTTCTTC
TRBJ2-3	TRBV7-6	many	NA	CASSNSGHSTDTQYF	TGTGCCAGCAGCAATAGCGGACATAGCACAGATACGCAGTATTTT
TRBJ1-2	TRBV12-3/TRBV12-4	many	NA	CASDGGGAEYGYTF	TGTGCCAGCGACGGAGGGGGAGCAGAGTATGGCTACACCTTC
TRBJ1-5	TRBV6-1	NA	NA	CASSTSERHQPQHF	TGTGCCAGCAGTACCTCAGAGAGGCATCAGCCCCAGCATTTT
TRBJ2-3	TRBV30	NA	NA	CAWSEGVYTDTQYF	TGTGCCTGGAGTGAAGGGGTTTACACAGATACGCAGTATTTT
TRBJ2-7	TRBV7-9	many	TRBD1	CASSLSGQGREQYF	TGTGCCAGCAGCTTATCGGGACAGGGTCGCGAGCAGTACTTC
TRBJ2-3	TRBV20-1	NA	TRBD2	CSARRSSGRTSTDTQYF	TGCAGTGCTAGAAGGTCTAGCGGGAGGACTAGCACAGATACGCAGTATTTT
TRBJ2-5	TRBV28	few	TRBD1	CASSPDRGPQYF	TGTGCCAGCAGTCCCGACAGGGGGCCCCAGTACTTC
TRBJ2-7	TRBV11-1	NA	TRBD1	CASSYKVGAGTGVSYEQYF	TGTGCCAGCAGCTACAAGGTTGGGGCCGGGACAGGGGTCTCCTACGAGCAGTACTTC
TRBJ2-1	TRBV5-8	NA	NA	CASSLVEQFF	TGTGCCAGCAGCTTGGTTGAGCAGTTCTTC
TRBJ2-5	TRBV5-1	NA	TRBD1	CASSLMTGGRETQYF	TGCGCCAGCAGCCTCATGACAGGGGGTCGGGAGACCCAGTACTTC
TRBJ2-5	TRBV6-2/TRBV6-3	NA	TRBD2	CASSSSSGSTKTQYF	TGTGCCAGCAGTTCGTCGAGCGGGAGCACGAAGACCCAGTACTTC
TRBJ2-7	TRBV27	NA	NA	CASSLSGGLYEQYF	TGTGCCAGCAGTTTAAGCGGAGGCCTCTACGAGCAGTACTTC